Listed below are T cell receptor beta chains from one sample, sequenced in a study of graft-versus-host responses after intestinal transplantation. Produced via immunoSEQ multiplex PCR; TCRdb's table is partial and in-frame only. This sample yields 4,800 or so clones, of which 80% are seen a single time; about 8% belongs to the top ten. The source material was ileum tissue, sampled approximately 130 days after intestinal transplantation. Receptor source: a human patient who received an intestinal transplant, so some T cells may come from the graft donor. The conserved cysteine and the conserved F or W are not part of the CDR3 here. D genes are given only for firm matches. A clone size is listed for some rows: how often the clone was seen (once, few, many), or a class if it is expanded.

d_call	clone_size	v_call	j_call	cdr3_aa
-	-	TRBV5-1	TRBJ2-1	ASSLAGTGEALWQF
-	-	TRBV6-6	TRBJ1-5	ANLGVRQPQH
TRBD1	-	TRBV15	TRBJ2-1	ATSPGTGDYNEQF
-	-	TRBV5-1	TRBJ2-4	ASSLAETPENIQY
-	-	TRBV5-8	TRBJ1-4	ARTEDAWHNEKLF
TRBD2	-	TRBV9	TRBJ2-2	ASSATGLAGNTGELF
TRBD2	once	TRBV2	TRBJ2-3	ASSQGLAAGDTQY
TRBD2	few	TRBV19	TRBJ2-6	ASTSSGTSGSGANVLT
-	few	TRBV5-1	TRBJ2-1	ASSGDNSYNEQF
TRBD2	-	TRBV27	TRBJ2-1	ASSKYHLAGSSYNEQF
TRBD1	-	TRBV12-5	TRBJ2-7	ASGVDRNYEQY
TRBD1	-	TRBV6-1	TRBJ2-2	AGLPGGEAGELF
TRBD2	-	TRBV6-1	TRBJ2-5	ASSELAGGQETQY
-	-	TRBV27	TRBJ1-5	ARDASGEGKPQH
-	-	TRBV4-1	TRBJ1-2	ASSQTLTNYGYT
-	-	TRBV7-9	TRBJ2-1	ASSLVSDTHNEQF
-	-	TRBV6-1	-	ASSEARTVSYEQY
-	few	TRBV6-1	TRBJ2-7	ASSENGGGAYEQY
-	-	TRBV2	TRBJ2-7	ASSSLHDSYEQY
TRBD1	-	TRBV9	TRBJ1-1	ASSAGQGNTEAF
TRBD1	few	TRBV5-1	TRBJ1-1	ASSRSTGLPWNTEAF
TRBD2	-	TRBV2	TRBJ2-3	ASSESGQRGTLSTDTQY
-	-	TRBV4-2	TRBJ1-1	ASSPWEASRTEAF
TRBD1	-	TRBV5-4	TRBJ1-2	ASSPGQDGNGYT
-	-	TRBV7-6	TRBJ2-7	ASSLFAGAPYEQY
TRBD2	-	TRBV11-3	TRBJ2-1	ASSLLAGGFNEQF
-	-	TRBV7-6	TRBJ1-1	ASSPAPRAFNTEAF
-	-	TRBV2	TRBJ1-2	ASNGGGSGYT
TRBD1	-	TRBV25-1	TRBJ1-2	ASSERDRLYGYT
-	-	TRBV21-1	TRBJ1-4	ASSKVPAPTRRKLF
TRBD2	-	TRBV5-4	TRBJ2-1	ASSLAGLAGTLNEQF
-	-	TRBV28	TRBJ1-1	ASRNQQGRGTEAF
-	-	TRBV5-1	TRBJ2-2	ASRKGTGELF
-	-	TRBV12-1	TRBJ2-3	ASSGGSRGDTQY
TRBD1	few	TRBV30	TRBJ2-4	AWSDSQGLLAKNIQY
TRBD1	-	TRBV14	TRBJ2-5	ASSQVLWTGENQETQY
-	-	TRBV2	TRBJ2-3	ASFPDPELGTQY
TRBD1	once	TRBV6-5	TRBJ1-2	ASSYWDSHTNYGYT
TRBD1	once	TRBV2	TRBJ2-5	ASSRQGAGETQY
-	-	TRBV14	TRBJ2-3	ASSLSVSLFGSTDTQY
-	-	TRBV9	TRBJ2-2	ASSVGQGHTGELF
TRBD1	-	TRBV29-1	TRBJ1-2	SADSGTGGYGYT
-	-	TRBV19	TRBJ1-1	ASSSGDPAF
-	few	TRBV18	TRBJ1-6	ASSPGPANSPLH
TRBD2	-	TRBV9	-	ASSAQLAGDFYEQY
-	-	TRBV25-1	TRBJ2-7	ASSENPGLYEQY
-	once	TRBV14	TRBJ2-3	ASSQFAVGTDTQY
-	few	TRBV7-2	TRBJ2-5	ASSPRRGTRETQY
-	-	TRBV30	TRBJ1-3	AWYISGNTIY
TRBD1	-	TRBV6-1	TRBJ2-7	ASSVGGTGAYEQY
-	-	TRBV6-1	-	ASSEGDTSYEQY
TRBD2	-	TRBV9	TRBJ2-7	ASSVGLAGEYEQY
-	-	TRBV18	TRBJ2-7	ASSPRYGGPQAPSYEQY
TRBD1	-	TRBV25-1	TRBJ2-7	ASSKAGDSSYEQY
-	-	TRBV10-3	-	AISESGGSKLSYEQY
TRBD2	-	TRBV15	TRBJ2-2	ATSRARTSGSNTGELF
-	-	TRBV29-1	TRBJ1-2	RFIGGESYGYT
-	-	TRBV6-6	TRBJ1-1	ASRSPDRGAF
TRBD1	-	TRBV2	TRBJ1-2	ASGQGGYGYT